The 18 T cell receptor beta chains listed next were all sequenced from one sample in a study of CD8 T cells in Susac syndrome. Random hexamers were used to reverse transcribe about 0.45 to 1 ug of RNA. TCRdb re-analysed the immunoSEQ multiplex PCR reads in MiXCR, keeping a single row per CDR3 protein. The table has fewer than 85,000 distinct CDR3 sequences, approximately 94% seen once. The sample comprised CD8+ T cells from PBMCs. The receptors were sampled from a human donor with Susac syndrome.

CDR3 residues: CASSSDRYEQYF. The CDR3 nucleotides read TGTGCCAGCAGTTCTGATCGATACGAGCAGTACTTC. The chain links TRBV27 to TRBJ2-7, with D uncertain. The CDR3 loop spans 12 amino acids. Germline CDR1 is MNHEY and CDR2 is SMNVEV (reference sequence). V was shortened by 4 bases and J by 4 bases, with 8 bases between the two germline ends.

The rearrangement uses TRBV3-1 and TRBJ2-3; 12 bases align to TRBD1. The CDR3 length is 17 residues. V shed 0 bases, J shed 5 bases, and the junction held 6 bases outside the gene matches. Per germline, CDR1 LGHDT and CDR2 YNNKEL (reference sequence). DNA for the CDR3: TGTGCCAGCAGCCAAGAGCGGGACAGGGGGCATCGAGATACGCAGTATTTT. This encodes CASSQERDRGHRDTQYF.

The chain couples TRBV12-3 or TRBV12-4 to TRBJ2-5, with D unresolved. V gave up 1 base and J gave up 4 bases, with 7 bases separating them. The CDR3 runs 13 residues. This chain's CDR3 is CASSLVGIETQYF. Here the CDR3 DNA reads TGTGCCAGCAGTTTAGTGGGTATAGAGACCCAGTACTTC.

The rearrangement joins TRBV27 to TRBJ2-7, with D perhaps matching TRBD2 (5 bases). Germline lookup yields CDR1 MNHEY and CDR2 SMNVEV (reference sequence). Deletions cut 2 bases from V and 4 bases from J, with 9 bases between. The CDR3 spans 13 residues. The CDR3 region has the DNA TGTGCCAGCAGTTTAGACGGAGGTTACGAGCAGTACTTC. Amino acids: CASSLDGGYEQYF.

J is TRBJ2-1 and V is TRBV12-5, with no clear D. CDR1 LGHNT and CDR2 FRNRAP come from the germline V gene. The length of the CDR3 is 11 residues. The DNA of the CDR3 is TGTGCATCCGCGGCCTACAATGAGCAGTTCTTC. Translated: CASAAYNEQFF.

The chain joins TRBV5-4 to TRBJ2-5; a possible D gene is TRBD1 (5 bases). Germline V gene lookup returns CDR1 SGHNT and CDR2 YYREEE (reference sequence). The germline V and J ends were trimmed by 3 bases and 1 base, with 10 bases remaining between them. The CDR3 consists of 14 residues. CDR3 DNA sequence: TGTGCCAGCAGCTCCCACAGGATCCAAGAGACCCAGTACTTC. Translated: CASSSHRIQETQYF.

This clonotype occurred a few times. The chain uses TRBV19 and TRBJ2-1; D unclear. Germline V gives CDR1 LNHDA, CDR2 SQIVND (reference sequence). With 3 bases removed from V and 4 bases from J, the gap between germline ends came to 7 bases. The CDR3 has 13 residues. The chain's CDR3 is CASSIVAYNEQFF. DNA for the CDR3: TGTGCCAGTAGTATTGTAGCTTACAATGAGCAGTTCTTC.

This chain joins TRBV19 and TRBJ1-5; D is ambiguous. This CDR3 is built from 15 residues. Trimming removed 6 bases at V and 0 bases at J, with 12 bases between. Per the germline V gene, CDR1 is LNHDA and CDR2 is SQIVND (reference sequence). The CDR3 protein is CASRLAGYSNQPQHF. The CDR3, as DNA: TGTGCCAGTAGGTTGGCAGGATATAGCAATCAGCCCCAGCATTTT.

The V call is TRBV20-1, the J call TRBJ2-1, with D perhaps matching TRBD1 or TRBD2 (5 bases each). Germline V lookup: CDR1 DFQATT, CDR2 SNEGSKA (reference sequence). This CDR3 has 15 residues. The V end lost 6 bases, the J end lost 6 bases, and 21 bases lay between the germline ends. CDR3 amino acids: CSARLRDHRLNEQFF. CDR3 coding DNA: TGCAGTGCCCGACTCCGGGACCACCGGCTCAATGAGCAGTTCTTC.

This sequence joins TRBV19 and TRBJ1-3, with 8 bases that match TRBD1. With V trimmed by 5 bases and J by 0 bases, 3 bases remained unmatched. Looked up from germline, CDR1 is LNHDA and CDR2 is SQIVND (reference sequence). The CDR3 contains 15 residues. The DNA of the CDR3 is TGTGCCAGTAGTTACAGGGGGACCTCTGGAAACACCATATATTTT. Residues: CASSYRGTSGNTIYF.

The J gene is TRBJ2-1, the V gene TRBV5-1; D remains ambiguous. The CDR3 totals 12 residues. The V end lost 0 bases, the J end lost 10 bases, and 8 bases lay between the germline ends. Germline CDR1 and CDR2: SGHRS and YFSETQ. The CDR3 reads CASSLAKDEQFF. For the CDR3, the DNA is TGCGCCAGCAGCTTGGCCAAGGACGAGCAGTTCTTC.

The chain uses TRBV20-1 and TRBJ2-7; TRBD1 might be the D (6 bases). This CDR3 is 15 amino acids long. CDR1 and CDR2 (germline): DFQATT, SNEGSKA (reference sequence). Deletions cut 1 base from V and 6 bases from J, with 19 bases between. As DNA, the CDR3 is TGCAGTGCTAGAGCCCCAGGGGCATTACCGCTCGAGCAGTACTTC. This encodes CSARAPGALPLEQYF.

The V gene is TRBV9, the J gene TRBJ1-2, with D tentatively TRBD1 (6 bases). The length of the CDR3 is 11 residues. Germline V gene lookup returns CDR1 SGDLS and CDR2 YYNGEE. The germline V and J ends were trimmed by 2 bases and 9 bases, with 8 bases remaining between them. CDR3 loop: CASSVGASYTF. Written as DNA, the CDR3 is TGTGCCAGCAGCGTGGGGGCGAGCTACACCTTC.

The sample holds one count of this clonotype. One junction end disagrees with the germline gene, perhaps due to a read error. The chain is built from TRBV7-7 and TRBJ2-5, with TRBD1 matching 10 bases. The CDR3 runs 16 residues. Germline CDR1 and CDR2: SSHAT and FNYEAQ (reference sequence). CDR3 bases: TGTGCTAGCAGCTTAGCTTGGGACAGGGGCGGAGAGACCCAGTACTTC. Translated, it gives CASSLAWDRGGETQYF.

The J gene is TRBJ1-2, the V gene TRBV12-3 or TRBV12-4; D uncertain. This CDR3 comprises 13 residues. Trimming cost V 5 bases and J 8 bases, with 15 bases left between them. The CDR3 bases are TGTGCCAGCAGTGAATCAGGACCAAAGGGCTACACCTTC. It yields the protein CASSESGPKGYTF.

The J gene is TRBJ2-1, the V gene TRBV6-1; 9 bases align to TRBD2. Germline V gene data show CDR1 as MNHNS and CDR2 as SASEGT. CDR3 length: 16 amino acids. Trimming at V came to 3 bases and at J to 0 bases, leaving 3 bases not matched to a gene. The CDR3 region has the DNA TGTGCCAGCAGTGACCGAGCGGGGGGCTCCTACAATGAGCAGTTCTTC. Translated: CASSDRAGGSYNEQFF.

J is TRBJ1-2 and V is TRBV25-1, with 7 nucleotides matching TRBD1. Germline V gene lookup returns CDR1 MGHDK and CDR2 SYGVNS. The length of the CDR3 is 13 residues. With V trimmed by 7 bases and J by 4 bases, 6 bases remained unmatched. The DNA for the CDR3 is TGTGCCAGCACTCCAGGGGGATTCTATGGCTACACCTTC. Translating gives CASTPGGFYGYTF.

This clonotype was seen a handful of times. This chain links TRBV7-9 with TRBJ2-7, with D perhaps being TRBD1 or TRBD2 (5 bases each). The CDR3 spans 13 residues. V was trimmed by 6 bases and J by 0 bases, leaving 9 bases between them. Germline CDR1 reads SEHNR; CDR2 reads FQNEAQ (reference sequence). For the CDR3, the DNA is TGTGCCAGCAGAGGTGGGGGCTCCTACGAGCAGTACTTC. This codes for CASRGGGSYEQYF.